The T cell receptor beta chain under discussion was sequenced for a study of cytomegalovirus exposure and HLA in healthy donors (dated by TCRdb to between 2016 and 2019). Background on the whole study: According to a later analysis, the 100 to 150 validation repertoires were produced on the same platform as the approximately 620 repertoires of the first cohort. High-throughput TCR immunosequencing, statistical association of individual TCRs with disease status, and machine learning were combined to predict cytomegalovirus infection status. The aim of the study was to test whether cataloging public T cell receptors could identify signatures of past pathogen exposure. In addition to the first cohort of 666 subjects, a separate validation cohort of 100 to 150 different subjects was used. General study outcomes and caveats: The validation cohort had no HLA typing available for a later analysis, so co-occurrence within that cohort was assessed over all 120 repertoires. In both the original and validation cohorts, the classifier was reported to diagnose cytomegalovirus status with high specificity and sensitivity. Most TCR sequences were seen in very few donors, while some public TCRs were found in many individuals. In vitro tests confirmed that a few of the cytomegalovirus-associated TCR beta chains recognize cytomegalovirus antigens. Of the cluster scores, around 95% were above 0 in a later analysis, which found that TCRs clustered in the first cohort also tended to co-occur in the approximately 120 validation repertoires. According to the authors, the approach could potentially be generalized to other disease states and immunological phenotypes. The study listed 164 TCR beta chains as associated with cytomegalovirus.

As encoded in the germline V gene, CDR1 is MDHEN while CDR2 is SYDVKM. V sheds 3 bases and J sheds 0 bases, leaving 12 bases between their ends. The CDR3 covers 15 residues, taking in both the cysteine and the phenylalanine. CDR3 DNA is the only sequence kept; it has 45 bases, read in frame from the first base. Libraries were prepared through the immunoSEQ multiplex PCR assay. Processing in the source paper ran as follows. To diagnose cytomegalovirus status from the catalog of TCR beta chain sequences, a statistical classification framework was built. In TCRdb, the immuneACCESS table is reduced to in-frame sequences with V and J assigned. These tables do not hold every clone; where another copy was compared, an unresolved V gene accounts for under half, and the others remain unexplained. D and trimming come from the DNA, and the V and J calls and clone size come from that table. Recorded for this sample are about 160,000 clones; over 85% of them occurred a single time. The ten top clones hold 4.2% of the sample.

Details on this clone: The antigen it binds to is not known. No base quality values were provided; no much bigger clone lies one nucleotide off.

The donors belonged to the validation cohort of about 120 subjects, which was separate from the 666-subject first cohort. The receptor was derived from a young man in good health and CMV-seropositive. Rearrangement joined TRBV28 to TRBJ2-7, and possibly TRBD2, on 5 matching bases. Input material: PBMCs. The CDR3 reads CASSLPRDYSYEQYF. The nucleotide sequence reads TGTGCCAGCAGTTTGCCCCGGGATTACTCCTACGAGCAGTACTTC.